This T cell receptor beta chain appears in the sequencing data of a study of T cells expressing NK-cell markers. TCRdb reanalyzed the 5' RACE reads, giving one entry per CDR3 protein sequence and no DNA. This table holds about 390,000 distinct CDR3 sequences. The CDR3 contains 13 residues. Sample: blood T cells: a sorted CD56 or NKG2C T cell subset, CD4+ or CD8+ T cells, or bulk PBMC T cells (not recorded which). V gene TRBV12-3 or TRBV12-4 combines with J gene TRBJ2-1; TCRdb indicates TRBD2, and absent DNA this call remains unverified. This TCR derives from a woman between 45 and 60 years old in good health. CDR3 protein: CASRRADRNEQFF.